A selection of T cell receptor beta chains follows, all from one sample in a study of T cell responses to AZD1222 COVID-19 vaccine. TCRdb keeps only in-frame clones here, not all; method: immunoSEQ multiplex PCR. The data show some 150,000 clones, about 91% seen once. The material was peripheral blood, obtained on day 0 of AZD1222 vaccination. Receptor source: an adult in good health. CDR3s include the opening cysteine and the closing phenylalanine or tryptophan. D genes are given only for firm matches. Rows may omit the clone size; those that give it use once, few, many or a size class.

- | - | TRBJ1-1 | TRBV11-3 | CASSLASEAFF | TGTGCCAGCAGCTTAGCCAGTGAAGCTTTCTTT
- | - | TRBJ1-1 | TRBV18 | CASSPPQGDAFF | TGTGCCAGCTCACCACCGCAGGGAGACGCTTTCTTT
- | TRBD2 | TRBJ2-1 | TRBV6-5 | CARGGLASFCEQFF | TGTGCCAGGGGGGGACTAGCGTCTTTTTGCGAGCAGTTCTTC
- | - | TRBJ1-5 | TRBV29-1 | CSVEDPDDNQPQHF | TGCAGCGTTGAAGATCCAGACGACAATCAGCCCCAGCATTTT
- | TRBD1 | TRBJ2-7 | TRBV9 | CASSVGTGIPYEQYF | TGTGCCAGCAGCGTAGGGACAGGGATCCCCTACGAGCAGTACTTC
- | - | TRBJ1-2 | TRBV25-1 | CASTLTGGDGYTF | TGTGCCAGCACTTTAACAGGAGGAGACGGCTACACCTTC
- | - | TRBJ1-6 | TRBV30 | CAWSGGQGNSPLHF | TGTGCCTGGAGCGGCGGGCAGGGTAATTCACCCCTCCACTTT
- | - | TRBJ2-1 | TRBV6-4 | CASSLNSYNEQFF | TGTGCCAGCAGTTTAAATTCCTACAATGAGCAGTTCTTC
- | - | TRBJ2-3 | TRBV9 | CASSVTGWGTDTQYF | TGTGCCAGCAGCGTAACCGGGTGGGGCACAGATACGCAGTATTTT
once | - | TRBJ2-3 | TRBV18 | CASSPQTGGDTQYF | TGTGCCAGCTCACCCCAGACGGGCGGGGATACGCAGTATTTT
- | TRBD1 | TRBJ2-7 | TRBV6-2/TRBV6-3 | CASSGTGMSYEQYF | TGTGCCAGCAGCGGGACAGGGATGTCCTACGAGCAGTACTTC
- | - | TRBJ1-2 | TRBV27 | CASSLGRQGGYTF | TGTGCCAGCAGTTTAGGGCGGCAAGGCGGCTACACCTTC
- | - | TRBJ2-2 | TRBV10-3 | CAISAFSTGELFF | TGTGCCATCAGTGCCTTTAGCACCGGGGAGCTGTTTTTT
- | - | TRBJ1-4 | TRBV30 | CAWSIREKLFF | TGTGCCTGGAGTATCCGGGAAAAACTGTTTTTT
- | TRBD2 | TRBJ2-1 | TRBV24-1 | CATSDFSSGHGARSYNEQFF | TGTGCCACCAGTGATTTCTCTAGCGGGCACGGGGCCCGCTCCTACAATGAGCAGTTCTTC
- | - | TRBJ1-2 | TRBV9 | CASSVAPGTLEGYTF | TGTGCCAGCAGCGTAGCTCCGGGAACGCTAGAGGGCTACACCTTC
- | - | TRBJ1-1 | TRBV2 | CASTVGTEAFF | TGTGCCAGCACCGTAGGTACTGAAGCTTTCTTT
- | TRBD1 | TRBJ2-7 | TRBV19 | CASSPAGGYEQYF | TGTGCCAGTAGTCCCGCAGGGGGCTACGAGCAGTACTTC
- | TRBD1 | TRBJ2-2 | TRBV30 | CAWKPPGTGTLGELFF | TGTGCCTGGAAGCCCCCTGGGACAGGGACGCTCGGGGAGCTGTTTTTT
- | - | TRBJ1-4 | TRBV25-1 | CASSGTSGKLFF | TGTGCCAGCTCCGGCACCTCGGGAAAACTGTTTTTT
- | - | TRBJ2-1 | TRBV11-2 | CASSLDSEQFF | TGTGCCAGCAGCTTAGATTCGGAGCAGTTCTTC
- | TRBD2 | TRBJ2-7 | TRBV6-2/TRBV6-3 | CASSFTSGKRNEQYF | TGTGCCAGCAGTTTTACTAGCGGGAAACGGAACGAGCAGTACTTC
- | - | TRBJ2-1 | TRBV12-2 | CASRGTSGRGNNEQFF | TGTGCAAGTCGGGGGACTAGCGGGAGGGGCAACAATGAGCAGTTCTTC
- | TRBD1 | TRBJ1-5 | TRBV18 | CASSLGTGGNQPQHF | TGTGCCAGCTCACTCGGGACAGGGGGCAATCAGCCCCAGCATTTT
- | - | TRBJ2-7 | TRBV7-2 | CASSKGIFYEQYF | TGTGCCAGCAGTAAAGGGATTTTCTACGAGCAGTACTTC
- | - | TRBJ1-2 | TRBV28 | CASMGAGVTYGYTF | TGTGCCAGCATGGGGGCAGGGGTAACCTATGGCTACACCTTC
- | TRBD1 | TRBJ2-1 | TRBV5-6 | CASSLGQGAFF | TGTGCCAGCAGCTTGGGCCAGGGGGCATTCTTC
once | - | TRBJ1-5 | TRBV19 | CASSAGRTNQPQHF | TGTGCCAGTAGTGCGGGACGGACAAATCAGCCCCAGCATTTT
- | TRBD2 | TRBJ2-7 | TRBV4-3 | CASSQGTAGVYEQYF | TGCGCCAGCAGCCAAGGGACAGCGGGAGTCTACGAGCAGTACTTC
- | - | TRBJ1-1 | TRBV19 | CASSMTGQITEAFF | TGTGCCAGTAGTATGACAGGACAGATAACTGAAGCTTTCTTT
- | TRBD2 | TRBJ2-4 | TRBV18 | CASSRRELKNIQYF | TGTGCCAGCTCACGGCGGGAGTTGAAAAACATTCAGTACTTC
- | TRBD2 | TRBJ2-3 | TRBV11-3 | CASSLTSAGGEDTQYF | TGTGCCAGCAGCTTAACATCAGCGGGAGGTGAAGATACGCAGTATTTT
- | - | TRBJ2-2 | TRBV9 | CASSVGDRVGTGELFF | TGTGCCAGCAGCGTAGGCGATCGGGTCGGGACCGGGGAGCTGTTTTTT
- | - | TRBJ2-2 | TRBV5-4 | CASSLEVRGGYTGELFF | TGTGCCAGCAGCTTGGAGGTCAGGGGCGGGTACACCGGGGAGCTGTTTTTT
- | TRBD1 | TRBJ2-7 | TRBV2 | CASRPPGQQSYEQYF | TGTGCCAGCAGACCTCCGGGACAGCAGTCCTACGAGCAGTACTTC
- | - | TRBJ2-7 | TRBV10-3 | CATQGGTYEQYF | TGTGCCACCCAAGGCGGAACCTACGAGCAGTACTTC
- | - | TRBJ2-1 | TRBV9 | CASSPDFAMEQFF | TGTGCCAGCAGCCCAGACTTTGCTATGGAGCAGTTCTTC
- | - | TRBJ2-5 | TRBV7-3 | CASSSGVGLQRTQYF | TGTGCCAGCAGCTCTGGGGTGGGCCTTCAAAGGACCCAGTACTTC
- | - | TRBJ2-7 | TRBV21-1 | CASSKAGGSGRPHEQYF | TGTGCCAGCAGCAAGGCTGGAGGGAGCGGGAGGCCCCACGAGCAGTACTTC
- | - | TRBJ2-7 | TRBV7-2 | CAVGTYEQYF | TGTGCCGTGGGGACCTACGAGCAGTACTTC
- | - | TRBJ2-4 | TRBV5-8 | CASSFGTDIQYF | TGTGCCAGCAGCTTTGGTACGGACATTCAGTACTTC
few | - | TRBJ2-1 | TRBV7-2 | CASAQPLADLDNEQFF | TGTGCCAGCGCACAACCCTTAGCGGACCTCGACAATGAGCAGTTCTTC
few | TRBD1 | TRBJ1-2 | TRBV6-2/TRBV6-3 | CASSYSITAGTGVGYTF | TGTGCCAGCAGTTACTCGATAACGGCGGGGACAGGTGTCGGCTACACCTTC
- | - | TRBJ1-2 | TRBV11-2 | CASSLWADGYTF | TGTGCCAGCAGCTTGTGGGCCGATGGCTACACCTTC
- | - | TRBJ1-4 | TRBV30 | CAWSPIGGTNEKLFF | TGTGCCTGGAGCCCGATTGGGGGGACTAATGAAAAACTGTTTTTT
- | - | TRBJ1-2 | TRBV5-6 | CASVEMGPTAYGYTF | TGTGCCAGCGTTGAAATGGGACCTACGGCCTATGGCTACACCTTC
- | - | TRBJ2-1 | TRBV25-1 | CATRRTGPYNEQFF | TGTGCAACCAGGCGGACCGGCCCCTACAATGAGCAGTTCTTC
- | - | TRBJ1-5 | TRBV27 | CASRVGFNQPQHF | TGTGCCAGCAGGGTGGGGTTCAATCAGCCCCAGCATTTT